Following are 22 T cell receptor beta chains from one sample sequenced in a study of CD8+CD57+ T cells in acquired aplastic anemia. CDR3 and TCR beta VDJ profiling relied on a genomic DNA template. In TCRdb, the reads were re-called with MiXCR into one record per CDR3 protein. In the table there are 62,000 or so distinct CDR3 sequences, roughly half of which are singletons. Material: sorted CD4+, CD8+, or CD8+CD57+ T cells (not recorded which) from PBMCs. These receptors were collected from a human donor in good health, serving as a control.

This clonotype has just a few counts. The chain recombines TRBV15 with TRBJ2-7; D may be TRBD2 (6 bases). The CDR3 is 13 amino acids. Per germline, CDR1 LNHNV and CDR2 YYDKDF (reference sequence). V was shortened by 1 base and J by 6 bases, with 10 bases between the two germline ends. The CDR3 is CATSRGRRGEQYF. CDR3 in DNA: TGTGCCACCAGCAGAGGCAGGCGGGGCGAGCAGTACTTC.

This clonotype has ten or more counts. The chain carries TRBV19 and TRBJ1-5; D possibly corresponds to TRBD1 (5 bases). Germline V gives CDR1 LNHDA, CDR2 SQIVND (reference sequence). Deletions cut 8 bases from V and 11 bases from J, with 25 bases between. This CDR3 spans 15 amino acids. The CDR3 spells CASVGQGDEGMAQHF. DNA of the CDR3: TGTGCCAGTGTCGGACAAGGGGACGAGGGGATGGCCCAGCATTTT.

The sample holds a few counts of this clonotype. Being one base from a much bigger clone, this may be a read error. The chain employs TRBV10-3 and TRBJ2-1; either TRBD1 or TRBD2 may supply D (5 bases each). V was shortened by 6 bases and J by 8 bases, with 11 bases between the two germline ends. Germline values: CDR1 ENHRY, CDR2 SYGVKD. The CDR3 has 12 residues. The chain's CDR3 is CAIREVGDEQFF. CDR3 nucleotides: TGTGCCATCAGGGAAGTGGGGGATGAGCAGTTCTTC.

This clonotype was seen repeatedly, ten times or more. The V and J genes are TRBV13 and TRBJ1-2, with 9 bases that match TRBD1. Trimming cost V 5 bases and J 4 bases; bases outside gene matches: 8. The CDR3 is 15 amino acids. Germline V CDR1 and CDR2: PRHDT, FYEKMQ (reference sequence). The CDR3 bases are TGTGCCAGCAGCATATACCGGGACAGGGCCTATGGCTACACCTTC. This encodes CASSIYRDRAYGYTF.

V and J are TRBV7-9 and TRBJ2-7; D uncertain. Per germline, CDR1 SEHNR and CDR2 FQNEAQ (reference sequence). This CDR3 region has 15 residues. With 3 bases removed from V and 5 bases from J, the gap between germline ends came to 17 bases. CDR3 DNA: TGTGCCAGCAGCTTGTTGCCGGAGCCCCCTGACGAGCAGTACTTC. Protein product: CASSLLPEPPDEQYF.

As regards this clonotype: Being one base from a much bigger clone, this may be a read error. The chain is built from TRBV6-1 and TRBJ2-1; 7 bases fit TRBD2. Germline assignment: CDR1 MNHNS and CDR2 SASEGT. The length of the CDR3 is 15 residues. In DNA form, the CDR3 reads TGTGCCAGCAGTGATCGTGCGGGGGACCCCAATGAGCAGTCCTTC. Its translation: CASSDRAGDPNEQSF.

This clonotype was detected many times. This may be a read error, as it is one base from a much larger clone. The genes are TRBV19 and TRBJ1-3, with no clear D. Germline CDR1 and CDR2: LNHDA and SQIVND (reference sequence). This CDR3 comprises 12 residues. V gave up 5 bases and J gave up 2 bases, with 4 bases separating them. Here the CDR3 reads CASSVTGNTIYF. The CDR3 DNA reads as TGTGCCAGTAGTGTAACTGGAAACACCATATATTTT.

The chain employs TRBV10-2 and TRBJ1-2; 7 bases are a match to TRBD1. CDR3 length: 14 amino acids. The germline V gene has CDR1 WSHSY and CDR2 SAAADI. The junction had 10 bases not matched to a gene; V was cut back by 5 bases and J by 7 bases. The CDR3 here is CASSNAGTEGGYTF. CDR3 sequence (DNA): TGCGCCAGCAGTAACGCCGGGACAGAGGGTGGCTACACCTTC.

The rearrangement uses TRBV2 and TRBJ1-2; D possibly corresponds to TRBD1 (6 bases). This CDR3 comprises 15 residues. CDR1 is SNHLY and CDR2 is FYNNEI in the germline V gene. V was pared by 4 bases and J by 1 base, with 13 bases between. CDR3 residues: CASSVAGDDNYGYTF. The CDR3 DNA sequence: TGTGCCAGCAGTGTGGCAGGGGATGATAACTATGGCTACACCTTC.

J is TRBJ2-1 and V is TRBV16, with D possibly TRBD1 on 6 matching bases. The germline CDR1 and CDR2 sequences are KGHSY and FQNENV. The CDR3 spans 15 residues. Trimming removed 2 bases from V and 8 bases from J, with 16 bases in between. CDR3 nucleotide sequence: TGTGCCAGCAGCCAACCCGACAGGTCCGCGGATGAGCAGTTCTTC. Translating it yields CASSQPDRSADEQFF.

The gene calls are TRBV15 and TRBJ2-1; D uncertain. Per germline, CDR1 LNHNV and CDR2 YYDKDF (reference sequence). The length of the CDR3 is 13 residues. Trimming pared 3 bases from V and 5 bases from J, leaving 8 bases between. The CDR3 protein is CATSRQRNNEQFF. The CDR3 coding sequence is TGTGCCACCAGCAGGCAAAGAAACAATGAGCAGTTCTTC.

In regard to this clonotype: Without the conserved terminal phenylalanine or tryptophan, this CDR3 likely stems from a read error. J is TRBJ1-3 and V is TRBV2; unclear D gene. Germline assignment: CDR1 SNHLY and CDR2 FYNNEI. Trimming took off 1 base at V and 3 bases at J, with 10 bases between the two ends. CDR3 length: 15 amino acids. The CDR3 nucleotides are TGTGCCAGCAGTGAAGACAGAGGATATGGAAACACCATATATTCT. Translated: CASSEDRGYGNTIYS.

CDR3 DNA: TGTGCCAGCAGCACCCAGCGGGGGGACGAGCAGTACTTC. Protein: CASSTQRGDEQYF. The chain is built from TRBV7-9 and TRBJ2-7; 9 bases fit TRBD2. The CDR3 contains 13 residues. The ends lost 5 bases at V and 5 bases at J; junction bases unmatched: 4. Per germline, CDR1 SEHNR and CDR2 FQNEAQ (reference sequence).

A few counts support this clonotype. CDR3 in amino acids: CASGGDSSYEQYF. CDR3 DNA: TGTGCCAGCGGGGGGGACAGCTCCTACGAGCAGTACTTC. The chain combines TRBV9 with TRBJ2-7; D tentatively reads TRBD1 or TRBD2 (7 bases each). V dropped 7 bases and J dropped 0 bases, with 11 bases sitting between them. The germline V gene has CDR1 SGDLS and CDR2 YYNGEE. The CDR3 loop spans 13 amino acids.

The table lists this clonotype with many counts. This chain uses TRBV27 with TRBJ1-5; D gene uncertain. V was pared by 4 bases and J by 7 bases, with 8 bases between. The germline CDR1 and CDR2 sequences are MNHEY and SMNVEV (reference sequence). This CDR3 is 12 amino acids long. As DNA, the CDR3 is TGTGCCAGCAGTTCCGCGGGACAGCCCCAGCATTTT. The encoded protein is CASSSAGQPQHF.

The chain uses TRBV2 and TRBJ1-1; no clear D. The CDR3 sequence is 13 residues long. The V gene lost 3 bases and the J gene lost 1 base, with 6 bases spanning the gap. The V gene's germline CDR1 is SNHLY and CDR2 FYNNEI. The CDR3 is CASSEWGNTEAFF. The CDR3 nucleotides read TGTGCCAGCAGTGAGTGGGGGAACACTGAAGCTTTCTTT.

The chain employs TRBV5-6 and TRBJ2-1; 7 bases are shared with TRBD2. CDR1 SGHDT and CDR2 YYEEEE come from the germline V gene. Losses at the gene ends were 3 bases for V and 7 bases for J; bases not matched to a gene: 4. This CDR3 contains 13 residues. The CDR3 bases are TGTGCCAGCAGCTCGGGACTACCTAATGAGCAGTTCTTC. Translating it yields CASSSGLPNEQFF.

This rearrangement joins TRBV2 to TRBJ2-7; the D is unclear. CDR1 and CDR2 from the germline V gene are SNHLY and FYNNEI. The V end was cut by 6 bases, the J end by 2 bases, with 14 bases between. The CDR3 consists of 14 residues. The CDR3 coding sequence is TGTGCCAGCAGATATCTTACCGTTCCCTACGAGCAGTACTTC. Its translation is CASRYLTVPYEQYF.

This clonotype was recorded many times. The V gene is TRBV7-9, the J gene TRBJ2-1, with a tentative D call TRBD2 (5 bases). V was clipped by 4 bases and J by 8 bases, with 9 bases between them. The CDR3 is 12 amino acids. Germline V gene data show CDR1 as SEHNR and CDR2 as FQNEAQ (reference sequence). The CDR3 protein is CASSSRRDEQFF. In DNA form, the CDR3 reads TGTGCCAGCAGCTCCCGGCGGGATGAGCAGTTCTTC.

This clonotype showed up just once. The chain employs TRBV7-9 and TRBJ2-7; 7 bases map to TRBD1. The germline gives CDR1 SEHNR, CDR2 FQNEAQ (reference sequence). V shed 4 bases and J 1 base; nucleotides not matched to a gene: 1. The CDR3 runs to 13 residues. This CDR3 reads CASSWDRSYEQYF. DNA of the CDR3: TGTGCCAGCAGCTGGGACAGATCCTACGAGCAGTACTTC. Looking up the rest from reference TRBV7-9 and TRBJ2-7 gives the full variable domain: DTGVSQNPRHKITKRGQNVTFRCDPISEHNRLYWYRQTLGQGPEFLTYFQNEAQLEKSRLLSDRFSAERPKGSFSTLEIQRTEQGDSAMYLCASSWDRSYEQYFGPGTRLTVT.

The rearrangement joins TRBV2 to TRBJ2-2; no firm D call. Per the germline V gene, CDR1 is SNHLY and CDR2 is FYNNEI. V lost 4 bases and J lost 5, with 8 bases in between. This CDR3 region has 13 residues. CDR3 DNA sequence: TGTGCCAGCAGTGCCAGGAGAACCGGGGAGCTGTTTTTT. Encoded protein: CASSARRTGELFF.

This clonotype counts as medium-sized. The rearrangement joins TRBV7-9 to TRBJ1-2; 7 bases are shared with TRBD1. This CDR3 has 13 residues. Germline trimming cut 5 bases from V and 4 bases from J; bases unmatched to any gene: 4. Germline-derived CDR1 and CDR2 are SEHNR and FQNEAQ (reference sequence). The CDR3 region is CASSTGTVYGYTF. The CDR3, as DNA: TGTGCCAGCAGCACGGGGACAGTCTATGGCTACACCTTC.